The 11 T cell receptor beta chains in this list originate from one sample, sequenced in a study of T-cell memory formation after mild COVID-19. TCRdb analysed the 5' RACE reads with MiXCR anew, one entry per CDR3 protein. The sample consists of hundreds of thousands of distinct CDR3 sequences, 17% of them appearing once. The source material was PBMCs or a T cell subset sorted from them (not recorded which). The receptors here all came from an adult woman who had mild COVID-19 (a few samples of this study predate the infection). Cell type and time point are not known.

This clonotype appeared a few times. The chain links TRBV4-3 to TRBJ2-3; 12 bases are a match to TRBD2. CDR3 size: 18 residues. Germline V lookup: CDR1 LGHNA, CDR2 YSLEER. V was pared by 1 base and J by 3 bases, with 8 bases of the junction left unmatched. In DNA form, the CDR3 reads TGCGCCAGCAGCCAAGCCCTGGGACTAGCGGGTGGTACAGATACGCAGTATTTT. It is translated as CASSQALGLAGGTDTQYF.

The chain uses TRBV29-1 and TRBJ2-7, with D unresolved. Germline V gene sequence: CDR1 SQVTM, CDR2 ANQGSEA. This CDR3 has 13 amino acids. V was trimmed by 2 bases and J by 0 bases, leaving 8 bases between them. In nucleotides, the CDR3 is TGCAGCGTTGAAAGCGTGGCCTCCTACGAGCAGTACTTC. This translates into CSVESVASYEQYF.

This clonotype occurred a few times. The chain employs TRBV27 and TRBJ2-1; D is perhaps TRBD1 (6 bases). The CDR3 loop spans 13 amino acids. The germline V and J ends were trimmed by 0 bases and 9 bases, with 9 bases remaining between them. Germline CDR1 reads MNHEY; CDR2 reads SMNVEV (reference sequence). The CDR3 nucleotides are TGTGCCAGCAGTTTATCTGGGACAATTGAGCAGTTCTTC. The encoded protein is CASSLSGTIEQFF.

This clonotype was detected only a few times. This chain links TRBV20-1 with TRBJ2-7; D gene ambiguous. CDR3 length: 13 residues. The germline CDR1 and CDR2 sequences are DFQATT and SNEGSKA (reference sequence). The germline V and J ends were trimmed by 6 bases and 0 bases, with 12 bases remaining between them. The DNA of the CDR3 is TGCAGTGCCGATCCGGGTAGCTCCTACGAGCAGTACTTC. This sequence encodes CSADPGSSYEQYF.

This chain links TRBV7-8 with TRBJ2-7, with TRBD1 matching over 7 bases. V shed 2 bases, J shed 2 bases, and the junction held 3 bases outside the gene matches. The CDR3 is made up of 14 amino acids. The V gene's germline CDR1 is SGHVS and CDR2 FQNEAQ. CDR3 region: CASSLMGQTYEQYF. The CDR3 region has the DNA TGTGCCAGCAGCTTAATGGGACAGACCTACGAGCAGTACTTC.

The chain has TRBV7-8 and TRBJ1-1, with D unclear. Between the trimmed V and J ends, which lost 1 base and 3 bases, there was a span of 12 bases. The CDR3 runs 15 residues. Germline-derived CDR1 and CDR2 are SGHVS and FQNEAQ. The CDR3 protein is CASSLVGGGYTEAFF. In DNA form, the CDR3 reads TGTGCCAGCAGCTTAGTAGGTGGTGGGTACACTGAAGCTTTCTTT.

This clonotype occurred a few times. The chain is built from TRBV12-3 or TRBV12-4 and TRBJ2-7; D might be TRBD2 (5 bases). CDR3 length equals 13 residues. V shed 3 bases and J shed 3 bases, with 9 bases lying between them. In DNA, the CDR3 is TGTGCCAGCAGTTTGGACGGGAACTACGAGCAGTACTTC. Translation: CASSLDGNYEQYF.

In this sample, this clonotype turned up a few times. The chain links TRBV27 to TRBJ2-7; 10 nucleotides match TRBD1. This CDR3 has 17 residues. Germline CDR1 MNHEY, CDR2 SMNVEV (reference sequence). The J segment lost 6 bases and the V segment lost 4 bases, leaving 15 bases of the junction unmatched. CDR3 residues: CASSYHHGTGALAEQYF. CDR3 bases: TGTGCCAGCAGTTACCACCATGGGACAGGGGCGCTGGCCGAGCAGTACTTC.

This clonotype was counted a few times. The chain couples TRBV10-3 to TRBJ2-1; the D gene could be TRBD1 or TRBD2 (5 bases each). V was pared by 11 bases and J by 8 bases, with 10 bases between. Germline-derived CDR1 and CDR2 are ENHRY and SYGVKD. This CDR3 comprises 10 residues. The CDR3 sequence: CAFEGYEQFF. CDR3 sequence (DNA): TGTGCCTTCGAGGGGTATGAGCAGTTCTTC.

In this sample, this clonotype turned up a few times. The chain links TRBV25-1 to TRBJ2-1; TRBD2 matches 7 bases. Germline CDR1 reads MGHDK; CDR2 reads SYGVNS. The CDR3 runs to 14 residues. Trimming took 3 bases from V and 8 from J; bases not matched to a gene: 7. CDR3 coding DNA: TGTGCCAGCAGTGATCCGACTAGCATCGATGAGCAGTTCTTC. This encodes CASSDPTSIDEQFF.

The chain has TRBV19 and TRBJ2-5, with 7 positions matching TRBD2. CDR1 and CDR2 (germline): LNHDA, SQIVND (reference sequence). This CDR3 comprises 14 residues. With 5 bases clipped from V and 5 bases from J, the junction kept 8 bases outside the gene matches. As DNA, the CDR3 is TGTGCCAGTAGTCGGGACTACCTCGGGGAGACCCAGTACTTC. Amino acid sequence: CASSRDYLGETQYF.